The 8 T cell receptor beta chains in this list originate from one sample, sequenced in a study of T cells in women clearing cervical HPV infection (dated by TCRdb to between 2017 and 2018). The method behind the library was the immunoSEQ multiplex PCR assay. TCRdb limited this immuneACCESS table to in-frame rearrangements with V and J called. A share of clones is missing; checked studies link under half to unresolved V genes, and the rest is unexplained. This specimen's table enumerates about 33,000 clones. Roughly 3.7% of the sample lies in the top ten. The specimen sequenced was blood buffy coat. The receptors originated from a woman aged 18 to 75 with a cervical HPV16 infection that either progressed to CIN3+ or cleared (not recorded which).

Notes on this clone: The DNA ends 3 residues before the CDR3 does, and the rest of the CDR3 is filled in from the germline J gene. The V call is TRBV20-1, the J call TRBJ1-5; 9 bases fit TRBD1. The germline CDR1 and CDR2 sequences are DFQATT and SNEGSKA (reference sequence). This CDR3 comprises 15 residues. V shed 1 base and J 6 bases; nucleotides not matched to a gene: 7. The CDR3 region is CSARVPGQGTQPQHF. Incomplete CDR3 DNA: TGCAGTGCTAGAGTCCCGGGACAGGGAACTCAGCCC.

Comments on this clone: The CDR3 end lies 3 residues beyond the end of the read and is filled in from the germline J gene. V is TRBV5-6 and J is TRBJ2-5, with unresolved D. This CDR3 is built from 14 residues. The V gene lost 5 bases and the J gene lost 5 bases, with 16 bases spanning the gap. The germline CDR1 and CDR2 sequences are SGHDT and YYEEEE. The CDR3 DNA, read in part, is TGTGCCAGCAGGTTCGACAAGGGCTGGGAGACC. This sequence encodes CASRFDKGWET. The full CDR3 sequence reads CASRFDKGWETQYF. Supplemented by reference TRBV5-6 and TRBJ2-5, the full variable domain reads DAGVTQSPTHLIKTRGQQVTLRCSPKSGHDTVSWYQQALGQGPQFIFQYYEEEERQRGNFPDRFSGHQFPNYSSELNVNALLLGDSALYLCASRFDKGWETQYFGPGTRLLVL.

Notes on this clone: The read halts 3 residues ahead of the CDR3 end, with the missing end drawn from the germline J gene. The chain combines TRBV4-2 with TRBJ2-3, with 8 bases that match TRBD1. The CDR3 spans 16 residues. The germline CDR1 and CDR2 sequences are LGHNA and YNFKEQ. Trimming took 4 bases from V and 3 from J; bases not matched to a gene: 9. Incomplete CDR3 DNA: TGTGCCAGCAGCCGAGGACAGGGAACAGGGACAGATACG. It is translated as CASSRGQGTGTDT. The entire CDR3 protein reads CASSRGQGTGTDTQYF.

To note about this clone: The CDR3 end lies 3 residues beyond the end of the read and is filled in from the germline J gene. V and J are TRBV6-1 and TRBJ1-1; 7 bases fit TRBD1. V lost 2 bases to trimming and J lost 1 base; unmatched junction nucleotides: 4. The CDR3 has 15 residues. The germline V gene has CDR1 MNHNS and CDR2 SASEGT. The CDR3 here is CASSEWGQKNTEAFF. CDR3 DNA (partial): TGTGCCAGCAGTGAATGGGGACAGAAGAACACTGAA.

Concerning this clone itself: From the germline J gene comes the end of the CDR3, since the read stops 3 residues before it. The V gene is TRBV7-6, the J gene TRBJ2-3; TRBD1 agrees at 9 bases. CDR3 length equals 15 residues. With V trimmed by 4 bases and J by 3 bases, 5 bases remained unmatched. The germline V gene has CDR1 SGHVS and CDR2 FNYEAQ. CDR3 bases read: TGTGCCAGCAGCTCACAGGGGGCGCCGACAGATACG. Residues: CASSSQGAPTDT. The complete CDR3 sequence is CASSSQGAPTDTQYF.

Note on this clone: Sequencing ends 3 residues short of the CDR3 end; the germline J gene provides the rest. The chain has TRBV7-2 and TRBJ2-7, with a weak D call TRBD1 (6 bases). The length of the CDR3 is 15 residues. Germline V lookup: CDR1 SGHTA, CDR2 FQGNSA. The V gene lost 0 bases and the J gene lost 2 bases, with 11 bases spanning the gap. CDR3 in amino acids: CASSLAAGAAYEQYF. The sequenced part of the CDR3 DNA is TGTGCCAGCAGCTTAGCAGCAGGGGCAGCCTACGAG.

In the case of this clone: The read ends 3 residues shy of where the CDR3 ends; the end is completed using the germline J gene. This sequence joins TRBV13 and TRBJ2-1; possibly TRBD2 for D (6 bases). CDR1 and CDR2 (germline): PRHDT, FYEKMQ (reference sequence). There are 15 residues in the CDR3. Between the trimmed V and J ends, which lost 6 bases and 6 bases, there was a span of 18 bases. This chain's CDR3 is CASSSGGKRANEQFF. Partial CDR3 DNA: TGTGCCAGCAGTTCCGGAGGTAAGCGGGCCAATGAG. The full variable domain, in which reference TRBV13 and TRBJ2-1 provide the parts outside the CDR3, is AAGVIQSPRHLIKEKRETATLKCYPIPRHDTVYWYQQGPGQDPQFLISFYEKMQSDKGSIPDRFSAQQFSDYHSELNMSSLELGDSALYFCASSSGGKRANEQFFGPGTRLTVL.

To note about this clone: Read coverage stops 3 residues before the CDR3 terminus; the germline J gene supplies the remainder. The rearrangement links TRBV20-1 to TRBJ1-5; D gene ambiguous. CDR3 size: 14 residues. Between the trimmed V and J ends, which lost 0 bases and 4 bases, there was a span of 10 bases. Germline V gene data show CDR1 as DFQATT and CDR2 as SNEGSKA (reference sequence). CDR3 amino acids: CSARDLAENQPQHF. The sequenced part of the CDR3 DNA is TGCAGTGCTAGAGATCTGGCCGAAAATCAGCCC.